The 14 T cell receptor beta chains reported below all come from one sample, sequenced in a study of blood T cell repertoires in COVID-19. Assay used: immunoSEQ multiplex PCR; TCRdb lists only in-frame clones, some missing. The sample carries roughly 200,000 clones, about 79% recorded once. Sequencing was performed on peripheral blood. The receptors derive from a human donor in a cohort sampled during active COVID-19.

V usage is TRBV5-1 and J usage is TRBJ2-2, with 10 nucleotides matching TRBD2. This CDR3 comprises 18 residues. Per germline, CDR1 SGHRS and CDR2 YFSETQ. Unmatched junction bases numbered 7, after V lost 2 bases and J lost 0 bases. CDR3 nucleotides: TGCGCCAGCAGCTTAACGGGACTAGCGTTCGCGAACACCGGGGAGCTGTTTTTT. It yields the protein CASSLTGLAFANTGELFF.

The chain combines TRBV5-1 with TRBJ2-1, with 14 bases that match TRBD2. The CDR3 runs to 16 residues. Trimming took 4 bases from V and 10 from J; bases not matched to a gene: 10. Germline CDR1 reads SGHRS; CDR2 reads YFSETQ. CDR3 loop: CASSPTTSGRAVEQFF. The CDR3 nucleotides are TGCGCCAGCAGCCCTACGACTAGCGGGAGGGCCGTCGAGCAGTTCTTC.

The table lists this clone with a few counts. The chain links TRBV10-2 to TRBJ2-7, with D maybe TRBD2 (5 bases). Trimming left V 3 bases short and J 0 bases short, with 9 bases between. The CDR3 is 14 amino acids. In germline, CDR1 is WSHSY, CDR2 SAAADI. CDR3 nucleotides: TGCGCCAGCAGTGACCAGCGGAGCTCCTACGAGCAGTACTTC. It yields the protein CASSDQRSSYEQYF.

CDR3 bases: TGTGCCAGCAGCCCACGACAGGGGGCGATCTACAATGAGCAGTTCTTC. Translated: CASSPRQGAIYNEQFF. This chain joins TRBV7-2 and TRBJ2-1, with TRBD1 identical over 10 bases. V lost 5 bases and J lost 3; bases outside the gene matches: 7. This CDR3 contains 16 residues. Germline V gene data show CDR1 as SGHTA and CDR2 as FQGNSA.

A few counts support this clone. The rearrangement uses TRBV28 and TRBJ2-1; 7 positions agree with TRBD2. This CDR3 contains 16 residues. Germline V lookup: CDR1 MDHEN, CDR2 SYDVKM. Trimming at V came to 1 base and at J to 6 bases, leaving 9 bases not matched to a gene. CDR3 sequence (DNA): TGTGCCAGCAGTTTATTGTGGGAGGGTCTTCTCAATGAGCAGTTCTTC. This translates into CASSLLWEGLLNEQFF.

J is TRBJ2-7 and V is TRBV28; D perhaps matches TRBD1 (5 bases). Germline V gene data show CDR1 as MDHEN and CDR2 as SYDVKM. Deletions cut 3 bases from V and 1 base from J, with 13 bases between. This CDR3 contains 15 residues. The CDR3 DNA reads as TGTGCCAGCAGTTTTGCGGCAGGGAATTCCTACGAGCAGTACTTC. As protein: CASSFAAGNSYEQYF.

CDR3 amino acids: CASSEPHLYEQYF. CDR3 DNA: TGTGCCAGCAGTGAACCACACCTCTACGAGCAGTACTTC. This chain uses TRBV25-1 with TRBJ2-7; no reliable D call. The germline CDR1 and CDR2 sequences are MGHDK and SYGVNS. CDR3 length: 13 amino acids. Trimming removed 2 bases from V and 3 bases from J, with 8 bases in between.

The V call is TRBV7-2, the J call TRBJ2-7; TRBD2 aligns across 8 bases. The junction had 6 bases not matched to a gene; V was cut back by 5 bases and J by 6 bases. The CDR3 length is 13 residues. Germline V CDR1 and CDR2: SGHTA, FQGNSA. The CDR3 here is CASSRVTSGEQYF. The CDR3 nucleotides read TGTGCCAGCAGCCGAGTAACTAGCGGCGAGCAGTACTTC.

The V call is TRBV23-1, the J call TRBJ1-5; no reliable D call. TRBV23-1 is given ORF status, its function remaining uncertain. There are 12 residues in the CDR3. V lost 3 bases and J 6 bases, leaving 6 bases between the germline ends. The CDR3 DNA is TGCGCCAGCAGTCAGGGGAGTCAGCCCCAGCATTTT. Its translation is CASSQGSQPQHF.

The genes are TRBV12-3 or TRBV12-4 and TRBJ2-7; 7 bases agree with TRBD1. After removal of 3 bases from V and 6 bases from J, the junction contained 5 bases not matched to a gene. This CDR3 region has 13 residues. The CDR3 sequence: CASSFNTGAEQYF. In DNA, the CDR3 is TGTGCCAGCAGTTTTAACACAGGGGCCGAGCAGTACTTC.

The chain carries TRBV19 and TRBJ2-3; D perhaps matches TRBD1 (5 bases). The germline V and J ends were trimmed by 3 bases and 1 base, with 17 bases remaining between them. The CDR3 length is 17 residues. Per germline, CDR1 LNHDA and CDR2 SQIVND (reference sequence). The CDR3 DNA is TGTGCCAGTAGTATCCTAATAAGGGGCGCCGGCACAGATACGCAGTATTTT. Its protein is CASSILIRGAGTDTQYF. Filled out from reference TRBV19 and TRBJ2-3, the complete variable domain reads DGGITQSPKYLFRKEGQNVTLSCEQNLNHDAMYWYRQDPGQGLRLIYYSQIVNDFQKGDIAEGYSVSREKKESFPLTVTSAQKNPTAFYLCASSILIRGAGTDTQYFGPGTRLTVL.

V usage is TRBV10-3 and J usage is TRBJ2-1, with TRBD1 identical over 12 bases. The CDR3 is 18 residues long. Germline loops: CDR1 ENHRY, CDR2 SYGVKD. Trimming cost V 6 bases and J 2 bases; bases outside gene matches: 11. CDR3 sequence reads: CAIRGGQGAQTAYNEQFF. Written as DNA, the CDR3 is TGTGCCATCAGGGGGGGACAGGGGGCCCAAACGGCCTACAATGAGCAGTTCTTC.

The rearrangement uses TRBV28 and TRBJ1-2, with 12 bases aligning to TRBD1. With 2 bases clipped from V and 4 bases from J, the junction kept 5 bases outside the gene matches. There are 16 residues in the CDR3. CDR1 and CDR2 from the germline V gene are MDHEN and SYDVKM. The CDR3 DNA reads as TGTGCCAGCAGTTTAGGGACAGGGGGCCGTTTCTATGGCTACACCTTC. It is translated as CASSLGTGGRFYGYTF.

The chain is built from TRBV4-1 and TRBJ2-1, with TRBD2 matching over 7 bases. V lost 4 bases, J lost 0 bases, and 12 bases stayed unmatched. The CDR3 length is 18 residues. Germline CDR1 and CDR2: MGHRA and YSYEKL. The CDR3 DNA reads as TGCGCCAGCAGCCGCCACCCCCTAGCGGAAGTCTCCTACAATGAGCAGTTCTTC. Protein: CASSRHPLAEVSYNEQFF.